This TCR beta chain was sequenced for a study of T cells in Graves' hyperthyroidism and ophthalmopathy. Whole-study results and caveats: Ophthalmopathy and stable hyperthyroidism were separated by a 13 V-J model.

TCR beta CDR3 regions were amplified from RNA. First-round RT-PCR targeting the TCR CDR3 was performed with the HTBI primer set. TCRdb called the multiplex PCR reads again in MiXCR, with one record for every CDR3 protein. The repertoire consists of roughly 510,000 distinct CDR3 sequences, with over 45% occurring once and the leading ten covering about 40%. Comments on this clonotype: No antigen is known for it.

CDR1 KGHDR and CDR2 SFDVKD come from the germline V gene. Deletions cut 2 bases from V and 4 bases from J, with 13 bases between. This CDR3 has 15 amino acids. For the diagnoses, clinical symptoms, serum thyroxine and TRAb, thyroid ultrasound and orbital computed tomography were used. J is TRBJ2-5 and V is TRBV24-1, with D perhaps matching TRBD2 (5 bases). The source material was peripheral blood or thyroid tissue (not recorded which). This TCR came from an adult woman with Graves' disease, either hyperthyroidism or ophthalmopathy (not recorded which). The CDR3 loop reads CATSDWPPGGETQYF. In DNA, the CDR3 is TGTGCCACCAGTGATTGGCCGCCCGGAGGAGAGACCCAGTACTTC.